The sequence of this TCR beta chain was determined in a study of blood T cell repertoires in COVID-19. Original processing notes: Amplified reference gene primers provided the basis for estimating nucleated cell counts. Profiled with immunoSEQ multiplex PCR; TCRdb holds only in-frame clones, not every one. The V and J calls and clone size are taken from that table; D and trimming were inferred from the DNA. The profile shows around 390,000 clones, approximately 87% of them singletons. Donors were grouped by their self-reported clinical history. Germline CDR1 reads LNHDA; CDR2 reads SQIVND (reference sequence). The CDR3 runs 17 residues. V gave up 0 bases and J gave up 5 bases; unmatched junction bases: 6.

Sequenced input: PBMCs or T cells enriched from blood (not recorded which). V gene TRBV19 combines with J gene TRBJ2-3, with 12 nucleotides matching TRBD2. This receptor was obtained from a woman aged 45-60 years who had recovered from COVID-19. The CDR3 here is CASSIDPSGGAIDTQYF. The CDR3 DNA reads TGTGCCAGTAGTATAGATCCTAGCGGGGGGGCCATAGATACGCAGTATTTT.